The 30 T cell receptor beta chains in this list originate from one sample, sequenced in a study of cytotoxic CD8 clonotypes in ibrutinib-treated CLL. Only in-frame clones appear in the TCRdb table, and some are missing; sequencing was by immunoSEQ multiplex PCR. The data hold approximately 130,000 clones, with around 84% observed a single time. This specimen was PBMCs, taken after 24 months of ibrutinib treatment. The receptors were gathered from a human donor with chronic lymphocytic leukemia.

The CDR3 DNA is TGTGCCAGCAGACCGGGACAGCGCTCCTACAATGAGCAGTTCTTC. This encodes CASRPGQRSYNEQFF. The J gene is TRBJ2-1, the V gene TRBV6-5, with 7 bases lining up with TRBD1. Germline CDR1 and CDR2: MNHEY and SVGAGI. Trimming at V came to 6 bases and at J to 0 bases, leaving 5 bases not matched to a gene. The length of the CDR3 is 15 residues.

This sequence joins TRBV13 and TRBJ2-7; TRBD2 matches 11 bases. The junction had 11 bases not matched to a gene; V was cut back by 7 bases and J by 6 bases. In germline, CDR1 is PRHDT, CDR2 FYEKMQ (reference sequence). CDR3 length: 15 residues. The CDR3 bases are TGTGCCAGCAAGACTAGCGGGGCGCTCGGGGTCGAGCAGTACTTC. Protein: CASKTSGALGVEQYF.

The chain combines TRBV14 with TRBJ1-4, with a tentative D call TRBD1 (5 bases). The V end lost 3 bases, the J end lost 3 bases, and 11 bases lay between the germline ends. There are 15 residues in the CDR3. The germline V gene has CDR1 SGHDN and CDR2 FVKESK. The CDR3 here is CASSHIGVANEKLFF. The CDR3 region has the DNA TGTGCCAGCAGCCATATAGGGGTGGCTAATGAAAAACTGTTTTTT.

The V call is TRBV5-1, the J call TRBJ2-1, with D uncertain. CDR3 length: 15 amino acids. Looked up from germline, CDR1 is SGHRS and CDR2 is YFSETQ. The V gene lost 1 base and the J gene lost 6 bases, with 14 bases spanning the gap. For the CDR3, the DNA is TGCGCCAGCAGCTTGAGGAATAGTTTCGGCAATGAGCAGTTCTTC. Residues: CASSLRNSFGNEQFF.

The V call is TRBV7-9, the J call TRBJ2-7; 9 nucleotides agree with TRBD1. The V gene end was trimmed by 5 bases and the J gene end by 6 bases; junction bases not matched to a gene: 5. CDR1 SEHNR and CDR2 FQNEAQ come from the germline V gene (reference sequence). The CDR3 loop spans 13 amino acids. CDR3 bases: TGTGCCAGCAGCCCGGGACAGGGAGGCGAGCAGTACTTC. Translating gives CASSPGQGGEQYF. The whole variable domain, filled in from reference TRBV7-9 and TRBJ2-7, reads DTGVSQNPRHKITKRGQNVTFRCDPISEHNRLYWYRQTLGQGPEFLTYFQNEAQLEKSRLLSDRFSAERPKGSFSTLEIQRTEQGDSAMYLCASSPGQGGEQYFGPGTRLTVT.

This chain links TRBV18 with TRBJ1-1; possible D gene TRBD1, 6 bases. The CDR3 is made up of 14 amino acids. Germline CDR1 KGHSH, CDR2 LQKENI. The V end lost 4 bases, the J end lost 1 base, and 10 bases lay between the germline ends. CDR3 loop: CASSQTGPNTEAFF. The DNA of the CDR3 is TGTGCCAGCTCACAGACAGGACCGAACACTGAAGCTTTCTTT.

This clone was counted between two and nine times. This sequence joins TRBV20-1 and TRBJ2-7; 7 nucleotides line up with TRBD1. V was clipped by 4 bases and J by 5 bases; unmatched bases: 2. Germline V gene lookup returns CDR1 DFQATT and CDR2 SNEGSKA (reference sequence). The CDR3 has 11 residues. The CDR3 sequence: CSANRGHEQYF. CDR3 DNA sequence: TGCAGTGCTAACAGGGGACACGAGCAGTACTTC.

In its sample, this clone was seen once. The chain combines TRBV5-6 with TRBJ1-3; D gene ambiguous. The length of the CDR3 is 15 residues. V was cut by 0 bases and J by 3 bases, with 10 bases left in between. The germline V gene has CDR1 SGHDT and CDR2 YYEEEE. CDR3 in amino acids: CASSLGPIDGNTIYF. In DNA form, the CDR3 reads TGTGCCAGCAGCTTGGGCCCTATCGATGGAAACACCATATATTTT.

The V call is TRBV5-1, the J call TRBJ2-3, with TRBD1 identical over 7 bases. With V trimmed by 0 bases and J by 9 bases, 10 bases remained unmatched. Looked up from germline, CDR1 is SGHRS and CDR2 is YFSETQ. The CDR3 extends over 15 amino acids. The CDR3 DNA reads as TGCGCCAGCAGCTTGGCCGGGATGACACAGGGGACGCAGTATTTT. It is translated as CASSLAGMTQGTQYF.

CDR3 in amino acids: CASSVGGRGGSPLHF. For the CDR3, the DNA is TGTGCCAGCAGCGTAGGTGGCAGGGGGGGATCACCCCTCCACTTT. This sequence joins TRBV9 and TRBJ1-6, with 7 bases aligning to TRBD1. Germline trimming cut 0 bases from V and 10 bases from J; bases unmatched to any gene: 7. Germline V gene lookup returns CDR1 SGDLS and CDR2 YYNGEE. The CDR3 totals 15 residues.

The chain is built from TRBV7-2 and TRBJ2-7; D gene unclear. This CDR3 has 12 residues. V was pared by 4 bases and J by 7 bases, with 11 bases between. In germline, CDR1 is SGHTA, CDR2 FQGNSA. The CDR3 spells CASSSPYGEQYF. The CDR3 DNA reads TGTGCCAGCAGCTCTCCCTATGGGGAGCAGTACTTC.

The rearrangement links TRBV4-2 to TRBJ2-7; TRBD2 matches at 13 bases. V was clipped by 5 bases and J by 2 bases; unmatched bases: 6. Germline CDR1 LGHNA, CDR2 YNFKEQ. The CDR3 covers 16 residues. CDR3 DNA: TGTGCCAGCAGCTCACGACTAGCGGGGGGAACCTACGAGCAGTACTTC. Translating it yields CASSSRLAGGTYEQYF.

This sequence joins TRBV9 and TRBJ1-5, with a tentative D call TRBD1 (6 bases). The CDR3 length is 14 residues. Trimming pared 3 bases from V and 4 bases from J, leaving 11 bases between. Germline V CDR1 and CDR2: SGDLS, YYNGEE. The CDR3 DNA follows: TGTGCCAGCAGCGCCGGGACAAATAATCAGCCCCAGCATTTT. Translating it yields CASSAGTNNQPQHF.

The chain employs TRBV7-8 and TRBJ1-1; D may be TRBD1 (5 bases). The CDR3 runs to 13 residues. The germline gives CDR1 SGHVS, CDR2 FQNEAQ. V lost 5 bases and J lost 0, with 7 bases in between. The CDR3 DNA follows: TGTGCCAGCAGCAGGGACTTGAACACTGAAGCTTTCTTT. It is translated as CASSRDLNTEAFF.

A single count supports this clone. V gene TRBV18 combines with J gene TRBJ2-1; tentatively, D is TRBD2 (7 bases). Trimming removed 1 base from V and 9 bases from J, with 16 bases in between. This CDR3 has 15 amino acids. Germline CDR1 reads KGHSH; CDR2 reads LQKENI. CDR3 sequence reads: CASSPRRGGLGEQFF. The CDR3 DNA sequence: TGTGCCAGCTCACCACGGAGGGGGGGATTGGGTGAGCAGTTCTTC.

The V gene is TRBV6-6, the J gene TRBJ2-1; D is ambiguous. Trimming took off 0 bases at V and 2 bases at J, with 5 bases between the two ends. Germline V gene lookup returns CDR1 MNHNY and CDR2 SVGAGI (reference sequence). CDR3 length: 14 amino acids. CDR3 in amino acids: CASSYSVPYNEQFF. The CDR3 DNA sequence: TGTGCCAGCAGTTACTCAGTTCCCTACAATGAGCAGTTCTTC.

V is TRBV29-1 and J is TRBJ1-2; D gene ambiguous. Germline values: CDR1 SQVTM, CDR2 ANQGSEA. V was trimmed by 7 bases and J by 5 bases, leaving 14 bases between them. The CDR3 extends over 12 amino acids. The CDR3 DNA sequence: TGCAGCGCAACCGGACGGATTTATGGCTACACCTTC. It encodes CSATGRIYGYTF.

This sequence joins TRBV18 and TRBJ1-5; 8 nucleotides line up with TRBD1. The CDR3 spans 13 residues. Germline assignment: CDR1 KGHSH and CDR2 LQKENI. The ends lost 4 bases at V and 6 bases at J; junction bases unmatched: 2. CDR3 DNA sequence: TGTGCCAGCTCACGACAGGGGCGTCAGCCCCAGCATTTT. Translation: CASSRQGRQPQHF.

This rearrangement joins TRBV5-1 to TRBJ1-1; D remains unclear. From germline, CDR1 is SGHRS and CDR2 YFSETQ. The CDR3 loop spans 12 amino acids. V was cut by 5 bases and J by 0 bases, with 5 bases left in between. This CDR3 is CASSGLNTEAFF. The CDR3 DNA is TGCGCCAGCAGTGGCTTGAACACTGAAGCTTTCTTT.

The CDR3 DNA is TGTGCCTGGCGCCGCGCTGAAAACTCTGGAAACACCATATATTTT. Its translation: CAWRRAENSGNTIYF. The V gene is TRBV30, the J gene TRBJ1-3; the D is unclear. Germline CDR1 and CDR2: GTSNPN and SVGIG (reference sequence). The length of the CDR3 is 15 residues. The germline V and J ends were trimmed by 5 bases and 0 bases, with 14 bases remaining between them.

The V and J genes are TRBV7-9 and TRBJ2-2, with D possibly matching TRBD2 (5 bases). Germline-derived CDR1 and CDR2 are SEHNR and FQNEAQ (reference sequence). This CDR3 spans 17 amino acids. V lost 3 bases and J lost 3, with 17 bases in between. Here the CDR3 reads CASSFGGFGVDTGELFF. The DNA for the CDR3 is TGTGCCAGCAGCTTCGGTGGGTTCGGGGTAGACACCGGGGAGCTGTTTTTT.

Only one count was recorded for this clone. J is TRBJ1-6 and V is TRBV27; D ambiguous. The CDR3 sequence is 12 residues long. The germline V and J ends were trimmed by 5 bases and 4 bases, with 3 bases remaining between them. Germline values: CDR1 MNHEY, CDR2 SMNVEV (reference sequence). CDR3 protein: CASSNYNSPLHF. The CDR3, as DNA: TGTGCCAGCAGTAATTATAATTCACCCCTCCACTTT.

This rearrangement joins TRBV6-5 to TRBJ1-2, with D tentatively TRBD1 (5 bases). In germline, CDR1 is MNHEY, CDR2 SVGAGI. This CDR3 spans 14 amino acids. Trimming cost V 2 bases and J 2 bases, with 9 bases left between them. The CDR3 DNA reads as TGTGCCAGCAGTTACGGATCAGGGAACTATGGCTACACCTTC. Amino acid sequence: CASSYGSGNYGYTF.

This chain joins TRBV11-2 and TRBJ2-3, with D hard to call. The CDR3 runs 15 residues. V was shortened by 5 bases and J by 0 bases, with 12 bases between the two germline ends. Germline CDR1 and CDR2: SGHAT and FQNNGV. DNA for the CDR3: TGTGCCAGCAGCCCCTGGACCTCTAGCACAGATACGCAGTATTTT. Translation: CASSPWTSSTDTQYF.

V gene TRBV6-5 combines with J gene TRBJ2-5; TRBD1 agrees at 8 bases. CDR1 is MNHEY, CDR2 SVGAGI, per germline. V lost 7 bases to trimming and J lost 1 base; unmatched junction nucleotides: 8. The CDR3 is made up of 15 amino acids. The DNA of the CDR3 is TGTGCCAGCAACCGGGACAGGTGGGGCCAAGAGACCCAGTACTTC. This codes for CASNRDRWGQETQYF.

The rearrangement links TRBV10-1 to TRBJ2-1, with TRBD1 matching over 10 bases. V gave up 3 bases and J gave up 8 bases; unmatched junction bases: 7. The CDR3 totals 15 residues. Germline CDR1 reads WNHNN; CDR2 reads SYGVQD (reference sequence). DNA for the CDR3: TGCGCCAGCAGTGACCCCGGGACAGGGGAGGATGAGCAGTTCTTC. It encodes CASSDPGTGEDEQFF.

This clone has just one count. This rearrangement joins TRBV6-1 to TRBJ2-3; D might be TRBD1 or TRBD2, each matching 6 bases. CDR3 length: 13 amino acids. Trimming removed 2 bases from V and 14 bases from J, with 17 bases in between. Per germline, CDR1 MNHNS and CDR2 SASEGT. CDR3 sequence: CASSETRGGPRYF. CDR3 DNA: TGTGCCAGCAGTGAAACGAGAGGGGGGCCGCGGTATTTT.

The chain combines TRBV7-2 with TRBJ2-3, with a possible D match to TRBD1 (5 bases). Looked up from germline, CDR1 is SGHTA and CDR2 is FQGNSA. With 3 bases removed from V and 4 bases from J, the gap between germline ends came to 14 bases. The CDR3 runs to 15 residues. CDR3 in amino acids: CASSFSGISADTQYF. DNA for the CDR3: TGTGCCAGCAGCTTTTCAGGGATTTCGGCAGATACGCAGTATTTT.

The J gene is TRBJ1-1, the V gene TRBV27; tentative D call: TRBD1 (5 bases). The CDR3 extends over 15 amino acids. V was shortened by 2 bases and J by 1 base, with 11 bases between the two germline ends. CDR1 is MNHEY and CDR2 is SMNVEV in the germline V gene (reference sequence). The CDR3 region is CASSLRGSTNTEAFF. Written as DNA, the CDR3 is TGTGCCAGCAGTTTACGGGGGTCAACGAACACTGAAGCTTTCTTT.

The genes are TRBV7-9 and TRBJ2-1; TRBD1 matches at 7 bases. The length of the CDR3 is 14 residues. Germline CDR1 SEHNR, CDR2 FQNEAQ (reference sequence). After removal of 4 bases from V and 9 bases from J, the junction contained 9 bases not matched to a gene. CDR3 in DNA: TGTGCCAGCAGCTCGACAGGGCAGGTCGGTGAGCAGTTCTTC. As protein: CASSSTGQVGEQFF.